This T cell receptor beta chain stems from a study of T-cell reconstitution after alpha-beta-depleted transplantation in children. This clonotype was seen at least ten times. Germline CDR1 and CDR2: MDHEN and SYDVKM. The V and J ends lost 5 bases and 2 bases respectively, with 9 bases between them. The length of the CDR3 is 13 residues. Unique molecular identifiers were built into the TCRbeta library. From the PCR reads, TCRdb called clonotypes with MiXCR, one entry per CDR3 protein. The sample lists more than 300,000 distinct CDR3 sequences, 15% to 20% occurring once. This sample comprised PBMCs, mostly from graft donor cells, obtained 360 days after TCRalphabeta/CD19-depleted stem cell transplant. This chain links TRBV28 with TRBJ2-5; weak D call: TRBD1 (5 bases). The receptor's source is a male patient between 2 and 9 years old who had a stem cell transplant for acute lymphoblastic leukemia, so the T cells may come from the graft donor. The CDR3 DNA is TGTGCCAGCAGTAAAGGGGATCAAGAGACCCAGTACTTC. Residues: CASSKGDQETQYF.